The 9 T cell receptor beta chains below come from one sample, sequenced in a study of graft-versus-host responses after intestinal transplantation (dated by TCRdb to the early 2020s). Receptor amplification or capture employed the immunoSEQ multiplex PCR assay. As stored in TCRdb, this immuneACCESS dataset retains in-frame rearrangements with V and J assigned. A fraction of the clones does not appear; measured against another copy, unresolved V genes explain less than half of the discrepancy, and the remainder lacks a known reason. The sample table holds fewer than 25,000 clones, of which almost 40% were seen once. The top ten constitute 0.66% of the sample. According to the study, the label for this sample's time point signals: cells obtained before transplantation from donor or recipient. This material consisted of alloreactive CD4+ T cells from a mixed lymphocyte reaction culture, taken before intestinal transplant. Taken with the paper, the label for cell subset or site translates to: CFSE-low proliferating T cells sorted from roughly 6-day pre-transplant mixed lymphocyte reaction (GvH or HvG direction). The receptor source for this set is a human patient who received an intestinal transplant.

This clone came up a few times. The genes are TRBV6-5 and TRBJ1-1, with D perhaps TRBD1 (6 bases). The CDR3 totals 14 residues. V was trimmed by 7 bases and J by 1 base, leaving 13 bases between them. Looked up from germline, CDR1 is MNHEY and CDR2 is SVGAGI. CDR3 sequence (DNA): TGTGCCAGCACTCAAGACAGGAGGAACACTGAAGCTTTCTTT. As protein: CASTQDRRNTEAFF.

The J gene is TRBJ1-5, the V gene TRBV5-6, with 7 nucleotides matching TRBD1. The trim removed 4 bases at V and 4 bases at J, leaving 2 bases unmatched. The CDR3 sequence is 13 residues long. Germline V gene sequence: CDR1 SGHDT, CDR2 YYEEEE. CDR3 coding DNA: TGTGCCAGCAGCCTGGGACAGAATCAGCCCCAGCATTTT. Translated: CASSLGQNQPQHF.

The V call is TRBV7-9, the J call TRBJ2-3; D might be TRBD2 (5 bases). Trimming took 1 base from V and 9 from J, leaving 11 bases between them. CDR3 length: 13 residues. Germline values: CDR1 SEHNR, CDR2 FQNEAQ (reference sequence). CDR3 nucleotide sequence: TGTGCCAGCAGCTTAGGGCCTCCGGGGACGCAGTATTTT. As protein: CASSLGPPGTQYF.

The genes are TRBV9 and TRBJ2-3; 8 bases map to TRBD2. Looked up from germline, CDR1 is SGDLS and CDR2 is YYNGEE. Unmatched junction bases numbered 7, after V lost 6 bases and J lost 1 base. The CDR3 length is 15 residues. CDR3 in DNA: TGTGCCAGCACCTTCACTAGCGGAGGCACAGATACGCAGTATTTT. This translates into CASTFTSGGTDTQYF.

The chain has TRBV18 and TRBJ1-4; the D gene is possibly TRBD1 (6 bases). This CDR3 spans 13 amino acids. V shed 5 bases and J shed 7 bases, with 11 bases lying between them. Germline CDR1 is KGHSH and CDR2 is LQKENI. This chain's CDR3 is CASSEVQGEKLFF. In DNA form, the CDR3 reads TGTGCCAGCTCAGAAGTACAGGGTGAAAAACTGTTTTTT.

This clone was picked up one time. This chain joins TRBV6-5 and TRBJ1-6; D unresolved. V shed 5 bases and J shed 9 bases, with 14 bases lying between them. This CDR3 has 14 amino acids. Germline CDR1 reads MNHEY; CDR2 reads SVGAGI. CDR3: CASSELPSFSPLHF. In DNA form, the CDR3 reads TGTGCCAGCAGTGAACTTCCGAGCTTTTCACCCCTCCACTTT.

V gene TRBV7-2 combines with J gene TRBJ2-7, with 15 bases identical to TRBD2. CDR1 is SGHTA, CDR2 FQGNSA, per germline. The CDR3 extends over 14 amino acids. The V gene end was trimmed by 4 bases and the J gene end by 6 bases; junction bases not matched to a gene: 1. The CDR3 protein is CASSSGLAGGEQYF. Here the CDR3 DNA reads TGTGCCAGCAGCTCGGGACTAGCGGGGGGCGAGCAGTACTTC. The entire variable domain, with the rest obtained from reference TRBV7-2 and TRBJ2-7, is as follows: GAGVSQSPSNKVTEKGKDVELRCDPISGHTALYWYRQSLGQGLEFLIYFQGNSAPDKSGLPSDRFSAERTGGSVSTLTIQRTQQEDSAVYLCASSSGLAGGEQYFGPGTRLTVT.

The CDR3 nucleotides read TGTGCCAGCAGTCCGGGACTAGCGGGGGCCTACGAGCAGTACTTC. Translating it yields CASSPGLAGAYEQYF. The chain has TRBV9 and TRBJ2-7; 14 nucleotides align to TRBD2. Losses at the gene ends were 5 bases for V and 2 bases for J; bases not matched to a gene: 3. The CDR3 is made up of 15 amino acids. The germline CDR1 and CDR2 sequences are SGDLS and YYNGEE.

The table lists this clone with a few counts. The rearrangement joins TRBV5-4 to TRBJ2-3, with 15 bases aligning to TRBD2. V lost 4 bases, J lost 0 bases, and 6 bases stayed unmatched. The germline gives CDR1 SGHNT, CDR2 YYREEE (reference sequence). This CDR3 comprises 18 residues. The CDR3 sequence: CASSPGLAGGRSTDTQYF. CDR3 coding DNA: TGTGCCAGCAGCCCGGGACTAGCGGGGGGTCGTAGCACAGATACGCAGTATTTT.